This entry lists 6 T cell receptor beta chains sequenced from one sample in a study of T cell changes during pregnancy in multiple sclerosis. The protocol was immunoSEQ multiplex PCR, while the TCRdb copy is restricted to in-frame clones and leaves out a portion. The table has fewer than 60,000 clones, approximately 93% seen once; the top ten hold less than 0.4%. The sample was CD4+ T cells from peripheral blood mononuclear cells, taken in the third trimester of pregnancy. These receptors were collected from a female donor with multiple sclerosis, enrolled in a pregnancy study.

The chain carries TRBV29-1 and TRBJ1-2; D not certain. The CDR3 has 9 amino acids. Germline CDR1 SQVTM, CDR2 ANQGSEA. Trimming pared 3 bases from V and 7 bases from J, leaving 3 bases between. The CDR3 DNA follows: TGCAGCGTTGAGAGTGGCTACACCTTC. Its translation: CSVESGYTF.

This clone was counted once. The rearrangement links TRBV6-6 to TRBJ2-7; 8 nucleotides match TRBD2. Trimming cost V 5 bases and J 2 bases; bases outside gene matches: 5. Germline V CDR1 and CDR2: MNHNY, SVGAGI (reference sequence). The CDR3 loop spans 14 amino acids. The CDR3, as DNA: TGTGCCAGCAGTCGTACTAGCGGCCCCTACGAGCAGTACTTC. Protein: CASSRTSGPYEQYF.

The genes are TRBV19 and TRBJ1-2; 8 bases map to TRBD1. This CDR3 contains 13 residues. Unmatched junction bases numbered 7, after V lost 6 bases and J lost 7 bases. Germline V gene data show CDR1 as LNHDA and CDR2 as SQIVND (reference sequence). In DNA form, the CDR3 reads TGTGCCAGTAGCCGAGACAGGGGTGGTGGCTACACCTTC. Translation: CASSRDRGGGYTF.

The V call is TRBV18, the J call TRBJ1-2, with 9 bases aligning to TRBD1. This CDR3 spans 14 amino acids. CDR1 is KGHSH, CDR2 LQKENI, per germline. V shed 6 bases, J shed 8 bases, and the junction held 10 bases outside the gene matches. The chain's CDR3 is CASSPGTGIFGYTF. CDR3 coding DNA: TGTGCCAGCTCCCCCGGGACAGGGATTTTCGGCTACACCTTC. The full variable domain, completed using reference TRBV18 and TRBJ1-2, is NAGVMQNPRHLVRRRGQEARLRCSPMKGHSHVYWYRQLPEEGLKFMVYLQKENIIDESGMPKERFSAEFPKEGPSILRIQQVVRGDSAAYFCASSPGTGIFGYTFGSGTRLTVV.

The chain is built from TRBV4-2 and TRBJ1-1; 9 bases agree with TRBD1. Germline V gene sequence: CDR1 LGHNA, CDR2 YNFKEQ. After removal of 4 bases from V and 1 base from J, the junction contained 10 bases not matched to a gene. The CDR3 runs 17 residues. Here the CDR3 DNA reads TGTGCCAGCAGCCGCGCCGGGACAGGGACTTCGAACACTGAAGCTTTCTTT. Its protein is CASSRAGTGTSNTEAFF.

This clone came up a few times. V is TRBV18 and J is TRBJ1-6; TRBD1 is a possible D gene (5 bases). Per the germline V gene, CDR1 is KGHSH and CDR2 is LQKENI. The V end lost 4 bases, the J end lost 8 bases, and 9 bases lay between the germline ends. This CDR3 is 13 amino acids long. CDR3 sequence (DNA): TGTGCCAGCTCACTCGCGGGGGATTCACCCCTCCACTTT. It encodes CASSLAGDSPLHF.